A single sample is the source of the 30 T cell receptor beta chains below, sequenced in a study of T-cell memory formation after mild COVID-19. TCRdb used MiXCR to reprocess the 5' RACE reads, holding one entry per CDR3 protein. Here the sample spans roughly 510,000 distinct CDR3 sequences, roughly a sixth being singletons. Sequenced input: PBMCs or a T cell subset sorted from them (not recorded which). All receptors derive from an adult woman who had mild COVID-19 (a few samples of this study predate the infection). Cell type and time point are not known.

This sequence joins TRBV12-3 or TRBV12-4 and TRBJ2-2; 10 bases agree with TRBD1. Unmatched junction bases numbered 2, after V lost 2 bases and J lost 2 bases. The CDR3 extends over 16 amino acids. Here the CDR3 reads CASSLWDRGNTGELFF. In DNA, the CDR3 is TGTGCCAGCAGTTTATGGGACAGGGGAAACACCGGGGAGCTGTTTTTT.

This clonotype was observed a handful of times. The chain employs TRBV18 and TRBJ1-1; D might be TRBD1 (5 bases). This CDR3 comprises 14 residues. The germline V and J ends were trimmed by 5 bases and 2 bases, with 12 bases remaining between them. Germline V gene sequence: CDR1 KGHSH, CDR2 LQKENI. CDR3 sequence (DNA): TGTGCCAGCTCAGTGGCGACAGACAACACTGAAGCTTTCTTT. It encodes CASSVATDNTEAFF.

This chain uses TRBV3-1 with TRBJ2-3; D is undetermined. CDR1 is LGHDT and CDR2 is YNNKEL in the germline V gene (reference sequence). Trimming shortened V by 4 bases and J by 6 bases, and 11 bases separated the two germline ends. The CDR3 is 13 amino acids. The CDR3 DNA reads TGTGCCAGCAGCCGGAACTTAGTGGATACGCAGTATTTT. Its protein is CASSRNLVDTQYF.

The chain couples TRBV29-1 to TRBJ2-7, with D unclear. The CDR3 spans 11 residues. CDR1 and CDR2 (germline): SQVTM, ANQGSEA. Between the trimmed V and J ends, which lost 4 bases and 3 bases, there was a span of 7 bases. CDR3 amino acids: CSVAAVYEQYF. In DNA, the CDR3 is TGCAGCGTTGCGGCCGTCTACGAGCAGTACTTC.

This chain connects TRBV27 to TRBJ1-1; TRBD1 matches 7 bases. The trim removed 4 bases at V and 8 bases at J, leaving 4 bases unmatched. Per the germline V gene, CDR1 is MNHEY and CDR2 is SMNVEV (reference sequence). The CDR3 spans 12 residues. CDR3 sequence reads: CASSYLQGEAFF. The CDR3 DNA sequence: TGTGCCAGCAGTTATCTACAGGGGGAAGCTTTCTTT.

This clonotype has more than one count but fewer than ten. The chain has TRBV28 and TRBJ1-3; D call uncertain. Germline V gene lookup returns CDR1 MDHEN and CDR2 SYDVKM. The CDR3 covers 14 residues. V was cut by 6 bases and J by 0 bases, with 9 bases left in between. The CDR3 loop reads CASRLHVSGNTIYF. In DNA, the CDR3 is TGTGCCAGCAGACTTCATGTCTCTGGAAACACCATATATTTT.

There are a few counts of this clonotype. V gene TRBV2 combines with J gene TRBJ2-7; D is tentatively TRBD1 or TRBD2 (5 bases each). Germline loops: CDR1 SNHLY, CDR2 FYNNEI. The CDR3 totals 12 residues. Trimming took 8 bases from V and 3 from J, leaving 11 bases between them. The CDR3 DNA reads TGTGCCAGCGGGGGTTTGGGCTACGAGCAGTACTTC. Amino acids: CASGGLGYEQYF.

The rearrangement joins TRBV9 to TRBJ2-1, with 7 bases lining up with TRBD1. The CDR3 spans 16 residues. Unmatched junction bases numbered 7, after V lost 4 bases and J lost 0 bases. Per the germline V gene, CDR1 is SGDLS and CDR2 is YYNGEE. The CDR3 reads CASSNRTGRSYNEQFF. CDR3 bases: TGTGCCAGCAGCAACAGGACAGGACGCTCCTACAATGAGCAGTTCTTC.

The chain uses TRBV5-1 and TRBJ2-5, with 9 nucleotides matching TRBD2. Germline V gene sequence: CDR1 SGHRS, CDR2 YFSETQ. The CDR3 is 17 residues long. The V gene end was trimmed by 6 bases and the J gene end by 2 bases; junction bases not matched to a gene: 14. CDR3 nucleotides: TGCGCCAGCACCAGGGGGGCTCTAGCGGGGACACAAGAGACCCAGTACTTC. Translation gives CASTRGALAGTQETQYF.

The chain has TRBV27 and TRBJ1-5, with 7 bases that match TRBD1. Per the germline V gene, CDR1 is MNHEY and CDR2 is SMNVEV (reference sequence). The CDR3 runs to 14 residues. J was trimmed by 6 bases and V by 7 bases; bases with no gene match: 9. The CDR3 DNA is TGTGCCAGCAAGGGCGGGGACAGTTCTCAGCCCCAGCATTTT. Translated, it gives CASKGGDSSQPQHF.

V gene TRBV5-1 combines with J gene TRBJ2-7; 10 nucleotides line up with TRBD2. The CDR3 is 15 amino acids. Germline CDR1 reads SGHRS; CDR2 reads YFSETQ. The J segment lost 4 bases and the V segment lost 4 bases, leaving 8 bases of the junction unmatched. The chain's CDR3 is CASSLSSGRGYEQYF. The CDR3 region has the DNA TGCGCCAGCAGCCTGTCTAGCGGGAGAGGATACGAGCAGTACTTC.

This clonotype was seen a handful of times. The chain recombines TRBV20-1 with TRBJ2-3; D may be TRBD1 (6 bases). CDR1 is DFQATT and CDR2 is SNEGSKA in the germline V gene (reference sequence). Between the trimmed V and J ends, which lost 6 bases and 2 bases, there was a span of 12 bases. This CDR3 spans 13 amino acids. The CDR3 loop is CSASQGNTDTQYF. Here the CDR3 DNA reads TGCAGTGCCTCTCAGGGGAACACAGATACGCAGTATTTT.

This chain connects TRBV20-1 to TRBJ1-5; tentatively, D is TRBD1 (5 bases). There are 17 residues in the CDR3. Trimming stripped 1 base from V and 1 base from J, with 17 bases between. Looked up from germline, CDR1 is DFQATT and CDR2 is SNEGSKA (reference sequence). This CDR3 reads CSARVDMGVGSNQPQHF. The DNA for the CDR3 is TGCAGTGCTAGAGTCGACATGGGGGTAGGCAGCAATCAGCCCCAGCATTTT.

This clonotype appeared a few times. The genes are TRBV20-1 and TRBJ2-3, with 10 nucleotides matching TRBD2. Germline trimming cut 3 bases from V and 6 bases from J; bases unmatched to any gene: 6. Germline CDR1 DFQATT, CDR2 SNEGSKA (reference sequence). The CDR3 loop spans 14 amino acids. CDR3 region: CSASTSGNYDTQYF. The CDR3 DNA is TGCAGTGCTAGTACTAGCGGGAATTACGATACGCAGTATTTT.

This clonotype was counted a few times. This chain links TRBV5-1 with TRBJ2-5; D might be TRBD1 (5 bases). The CDR3 length is 15 residues. Germline CDR1 and CDR2: SGHRS and YFSETQ. Trimming took 5 bases from V and 0 from J, leaving 14 bases between them. CDR3 nucleotides: TGCGCCAGCAGGTCTGTGACAGACTACCAAGAGACCCAGTACTTC. Encoded protein: CASRSVTDYQETQYF.

This clonotype was observed a handful of times. The rearrangement uses TRBV14 and TRBJ2-1, with D tentatively TRBD1 (6 bases). CDR3 length: 17 amino acids. Between the trimmed V and J ends, which lost 4 bases and 3 bases, there was a span of 19 bases. Germline V gene sequence: CDR1 SGHDN, CDR2 FVKESK. The DNA of the CDR3 is TGTGCCAGCAGCCGGAAGGACAGTCCTCGCGGCTACAATGAGCAGTTCTTC. Translation: CASSRKDSPRGYNEQFF. Variable domain in full (rest from reference TRBV14 and TRBJ2-1): EAGVTQFPSHSVIEKGQTVTLRCDPISGHDNLYWYRRVMGKEIKFLLHFVKESKQDESGMPNNRFLAERTGGTYSTLKVQPAELEDSGVYFCASSRKDSPRGYNEQFFGPGTRLTVL.

This chain uses TRBV6-1 with TRBJ1-1, with D possibly being TRBD1 (6 bases). In germline, CDR1 is MNHNS, CDR2 SASEGT. The length of the CDR3 is 14 residues. V was clipped by 5 bases and J by 6 bases, with 16 bases between them. The CDR3 coding sequence is TGTGCCAGCAGTTGGACAGATGCGGGGGCTGAAGCTTTCTTT. It encodes CASSWTDAGAEAFF.

The chain couples TRBV6-2 or TRBV6-3 to TRBJ2-1, with 9 nucleotides matching TRBD2. Germline assignment: CDR1 MNHEY and CDR2 SVGEGT. The CDR3 has 13 amino acids. Trimming cost V 5 bases and J 7 bases; bases outside gene matches: 3. The CDR3 DNA follows: TGTGCCAGCAGTGGGACTAGCATTAATGAGCAGTTCTTC. Translation gives CASSGTSINEQFF.

In this sample, this clonotype turned up many times. The chain uses TRBV12-3 or TRBV12-4 and TRBJ2-5, with D tentatively TRBD2 (6 bases). Trimming took 3 bases from V and 5 from J, leaving 19 bases between them. The CDR3 loop spans 16 amino acids. This chain's CDR3 is CASSFVYPGTRETQYF. CDR3 coding DNA: TGTGCCAGCAGTTTTGTATATCCTGGGACTCGGGAGACCCAGTACTTC.

The chain employs TRBV12-3 or TRBV12-4 and TRBJ1-2; 7 positions match TRBD1. V shed 5 bases and J 5 bases; nucleotides not matched to a gene: 2. CDR3 length: 12 residues. The DNA for the CDR3 is TGTGCCAGCAGTGACAGGGATTATGGCTACACCTTC. It specifies CASSDRDYGYTF.

This clonotype was seen a handful of times. The chain combines TRBV14 with TRBJ2-4; D uncertain. The length of the CDR3 is 15 residues. Germline-derived CDR1 and CDR2 are SGHDN and FVKESK. The V end lost 4 bases, the J end lost 1 base, and 11 bases lay between the germline ends. The CDR3 is CASSPAGVAKNIQYF. The CDR3 DNA is TGTGCCAGCAGCCCGGCCGGAGTTGCCAAAAACATTCAGTACTTC.

This clonotype was observed a handful of times. The chain uses TRBV12-3 or TRBV12-4 and TRBJ2-7; TRBD2 aligns across 7 bases. CDR3 length equals 16 residues. V lost 2 bases, J lost 7 bases, and 14 bases stayed unmatched. The CDR3 spells CASSLSGRGSFGEQYF. The CDR3 nucleotides are TGTGCCAGCAGTTTAAGTGGGCGGGGGAGTTTCGGGGAGCAGTACTTC.

Written as DNA, the CDR3 is TGTGCCAGCAGACGAAACCCCAATATCGGCACAGATACGCAGTATTTT. Translating it yields CASRRNPNIGTDTQYF. This chain links TRBV5-5 with TRBJ2-3, with unresolved D. Germline V gives CDR1 SGHKS, CDR2 YYEKEE (reference sequence). CDR3 size: 16 residues. The V and J ends lost 5 bases and 1 base respectively, with 17 bases between them.

This CDR3 is CASSRDRAGGEQYF. For the CDR3, the DNA is TGTGCCAGTAGTAGGGACAGGGCCGGAGGCGAGCAGTACTTC. V gene TRBV19 combines with J gene TRBJ2-7; TRBD1 agrees at 9 bases. The CDR3 length is 14 residues. Germline V gene sequence: CDR1 LNHDA, CDR2 SQIVND (reference sequence). The V segment lost 4 bases and the J segment 6 bases; nucleotides outside the gene matches: 7.

The J gene is TRBJ1-2, the V gene TRBV25-1, with D unclear. The CDR3 covers 14 residues. The V and J ends lost 4 bases and 1 base respectively, with 10 bases between them. CDR1 MGHDK and CDR2 SYGVNS come from the germline V gene. The CDR3, as DNA: TGTGCCAGCAGTGGGTTCGGAGTTAACTATGGCTACACCTTC. Translated, it gives CASSGFGVNYGYTF.

This clonotype was counted only a few times. The chain has TRBV20-1 and TRBJ2-2, with a tentative D call TRBD2 (6 bases). The CDR3 extends over 14 amino acids. V lost 4 bases, J lost 6 bases, and 15 bases lay in between. The germline CDR1 and CDR2 sequences are DFQATT and SNEGSKA (reference sequence). The CDR3 sequence: CSAIQARDSGELFF. CDR3 nucleotides: TGCAGTGCTATCCAGGCCAGGGACTCCGGGGAGCTGTTTTTT.

The V gene is TRBV20-1, the J gene TRBJ2-1; 7 nucleotides match TRBD1. This CDR3 comprises 16 residues. Germline V gene data show CDR1 as DFQATT and CDR2 as SNEGSKA (reference sequence). J lost 2 bases, V lost 0 bases, and 7 bases had no gene match. CDR3 in amino acids: CSARDLDRVAYNEQFF. CDR3 nucleotides: TGCAGTGCTAGAGACCTCGACAGGGTTGCCTACAATGAGCAGTTCTTC.

V is TRBV6-5 and J is TRBJ2-1; 7 bases map to TRBD1. CDR3 size: 14 residues. CDR1 is MNHEY and CDR2 is SVGAGI in the germline V gene. Losses at the gene ends were 10 bases for V and 5 bases for J; bases not matched to a gene: 11. CDR3 amino acids: CATQRGRVNNEQFF. The CDR3 DNA follows: TGTGCCACCCAGAGGGGGCGGGTAAACAATGAGCAGTTCTTC.

This clonotype was seen many times. V gene TRBV3-1 combines with J gene TRBJ2-6, with 7 bases identical to TRBD2. Germline CDR1 and CDR2: LGHDT and YNNKEL (reference sequence). This CDR3 spans 15 amino acids. Unmatched junction bases numbered 2, after V lost 4 bases and J lost 2 bases. CDR3 residues: CASSPGGTGANVLTF. In nucleotides, the CDR3 is TGTGCCAGCAGCCCCGGGGGGACTGGGGCCAACGTCCTGACTTTC.

The chain uses TRBV4-1 and TRBJ2-3; tentative D call: TRBD2 (5 bases). V was shortened by 1 base and J by 1 base, with 9 bases between the two germline ends. This CDR3 is built from 15 residues. Germline V CDR1 and CDR2: MGHRA, YSYEKL. The CDR3 is CASSQVPGGTDTQYF. In nucleotides, the CDR3 is TGCGCCAGCAGCCAAGTACCCGGGGGCACAGATACGCAGTATTTT.